The rows below give T cell receptor beta chains drawn from one sample of a study of cytomegalovirus exposure and HLA in healthy donors. Sequencing was performed with immunoSEQ multiplex PCR; in TCRdb, only in-frame clones are kept and a portion is missing. The sample contains 90,000 to 150,000 clones, 80% to 90% of which appear only once. Source material: PBMCs. The origin of the receptors is a man aged 35 to 55 in good health and CMV-seronegative. The CDR3 runs from the conserved cysteine through the conserved F or W. The D gene is left open where the match is weak. Only some rows state a clone size, as once, few, many or a class for expanded clones.

d_gene: TRBD1
j_gene: TRBJ2-5
v_gene: TRBV5-1
abundance: .
CDR3aa: CASSSGQGVETQYF
CDR3nt: TGCGCCAGCAGCTCGGGACAGGGCGTAGAGACCCAGTACTTC

d_gene: .
j_gene: TRBJ2-2
v_gene: TRBV27
abundance: .
CDR3aa: CASSQYSTGKLGTGELFF
CDR3nt: TGTGCCAGCAGTCAATACTCTACGGGGAAGCTCGGCACCGGGGAGCTGTTTTTT

d_gene: .
j_gene: TRBJ2-1
v_gene: TRBV28
abundance: .
CDR3aa: CASSLLGYNEQFF
CDR3nt: TGTGCCAGCAGTTTACTAGGCTACAATGAGCAGTTCTTC

d_gene: .
j_gene: TRBJ2-6
v_gene: TRBV5-6
abundance: .
CDR3aa: CASSKWGPYSGANGLTF
CDR3nt: TGTGCCAGCAGCAAGTGGGGCCCGTACTCTGGGGCCAACGGCCTGACTTTC

d_gene: TRBD2
j_gene: TRBJ2-7
v_gene: TRBV27
abundance: .
CDR3aa: CASRVSGTPEQYF
CDR3nt: TGTGCCAGCAGGGTTAGCGGGACCCCCGAGCAGTACTTC

d_gene: TRBD1
j_gene: TRBJ1-5
v_gene: TRBV7-6
abundance: .
CDR3aa: CASSTDRDNQPQHF
CDR3nt: TGTGCCAGCAGTACCGACAGGGACAATCAGCCCCAGCATTTT

d_gene: TRBD2
j_gene: TRBJ2-3
v_gene: TRBV27
abundance: once
CDR3aa: CASPRVAGGYTDTQYF
CDR3nt: TGTGCCAGCCCGAGGGTAGCGGGGGGATACACAGATACGCAGTATTTT

d_gene: .
j_gene: TRBJ1-3
v_gene: TRBV29-1
abundance: .
CDR3aa: CSVLQGAGNTIYF
CDR3nt: TGCAGCGTATTACAGGGAGCTGGAAACACCATATATTTT

d_gene: .
j_gene: TRBJ1-1
v_gene: TRBV6-5
abundance: .
CDR3aa: CASSYGGTVTEAFF
CDR3nt: TGTGCCAGCAGTTACGGAGGGACGGTGACTGAAGCTTTCTTT

d_gene: .
j_gene: TRBJ1-1
v_gene: TRBV7-9
abundance: medium-sized
CDR3aa: CASSQIGGVVAEAFF
CDR3nt: TGTGCCAGCAGCCAAATAGGGGGAGTTGTCGCTGAAGCTTTCTTT

d_gene: TRBD1
j_gene: TRBJ2-1
v_gene: TRBV28
abundance: once
CDR3aa: CASSTPGQGEKEQFF
CDR3nt: TGTGCCAGCAGTACTCCGGGACAGGGGGAAAAAGAGCAGTTCTTC

d_gene: TRBD2
j_gene: TRBJ2-7
v_gene: TRBV28
abundance: .
CDR3aa: CASKTSGSSYEQYF
CDR3nt: TGTGCCAGCAAGACTAGCGGTAGCTCCTACGAGCAGTACTTC

d_gene: .
j_gene: TRBJ2-3
v_gene: TRBV27
abundance: .
CDR3aa: CASSFRALGTDTQYF
CDR3nt: TGTGCCAGCAGTTTCAGGGCCCTCGGCACAGATACGCAGTATTTT

d_gene: TRBD2
j_gene: TRBJ2-1
v_gene: TRBV4-1
abundance: few
CDR3aa: CASSQDLVAGGNEQFF
CDR3nt: TGCGCCAGCAGCCAAGATTTAGTAGCGGGAGGTAATGAGCAGTTCTTC

d_gene: TRBD2
j_gene: TRBJ2-2
v_gene: TRBV7-2
abundance: .
CDR3aa: CASSTRLAGELFF
CDR3nt: TGTGCCAGCAGCACCAGACTAGCGGGGGAGCTGTTTTTT

d_gene: .
j_gene: TRBJ1-6
v_gene: TRBV6-5
abundance: .
CDR3aa: CASTEQGWIGSPLHF
CDR3nt: TGTGCCAGCACCGAACAGGGTTGGATTGGTTCACCCCTCCACTTT

d_gene: TRBD1
j_gene: TRBJ1-2
v_gene: TRBV19
abundance: .
CDR3aa: CASSHRGAYGYTF
CDR3nt: TGTGCCAGTAGTCACAGGGGGGCCTATGGCTACACCTTC

d_gene: TRBD2
j_gene: TRBJ2-7
v_gene: TRBV9
abundance: .
CDR3aa: CASSVDSGDNSYEQYF
CDR3nt: TGTGCCAGCAGCGTAGATAGCGGGGACAACTCCTACGAGCAGTACTTC

d_gene: TRBD2
j_gene: TRBJ2-3
v_gene: TRBV28
abundance: .
CDR3aa: CATLAGVRTDTQYF
CDR3nt: TGTGCCACCCTAGCGGGAGTTCGTACAGATACGCAGTATTTT

d_gene: .
j_gene: TRBJ2-2
v_gene: TRBV7-9
abundance: .
CDR3aa: CASSRAGPNTGELFF
CDR3nt: TGTGCCAGCAGCCGGGCGGGACCCAACACCGGGGAGCTGTTTTTT

d_gene: TRBD1
j_gene: TRBJ1-2
v_gene: TRBV7-9
abundance: .
CDR3aa: CASAGGGYTF
CDR3nt: TGTGCCAGCGCAGGGGGAGGCTACACCTTC

d_gene: TRBD1
j_gene: TRBJ2-3
v_gene: TRBV30
abundance: .
CDR3aa: CAWAQTGGNTDTQYF
CDR3nt: TGTGCCTGGGCACAAACAGGGGGCAACACAGATACGCAGTATTTT

d_gene: TRBD1
j_gene: TRBJ1-2
v_gene: TRBV5-4
abundance: few
CDR3aa: CASSSRTGGGYGYTF
CDR3nt: TGTGCCAGCAGCTCGAGGACAGGGGGAGGCTATGGCTACACCTTC